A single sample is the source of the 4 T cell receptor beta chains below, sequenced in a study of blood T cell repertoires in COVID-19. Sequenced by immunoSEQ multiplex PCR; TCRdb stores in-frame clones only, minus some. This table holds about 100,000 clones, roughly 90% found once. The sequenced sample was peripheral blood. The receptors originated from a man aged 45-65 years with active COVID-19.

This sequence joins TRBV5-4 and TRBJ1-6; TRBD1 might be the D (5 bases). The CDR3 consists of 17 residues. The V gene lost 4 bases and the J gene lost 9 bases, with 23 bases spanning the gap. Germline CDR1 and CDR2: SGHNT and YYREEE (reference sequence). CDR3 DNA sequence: TGTGCCAGCAGCCCTGGGGGGATCATAGAGGGTGTTTCACCCCTCCACTTT. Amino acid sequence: CASSPGGIIEGVSPLHF.

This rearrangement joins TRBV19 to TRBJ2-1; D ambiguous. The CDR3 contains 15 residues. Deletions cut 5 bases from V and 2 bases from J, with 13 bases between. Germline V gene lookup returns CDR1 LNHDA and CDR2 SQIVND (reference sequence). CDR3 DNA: TGTGCCAGTAGTCCCTCCATGGGCACCTACAATGAGCAGTTCTTC. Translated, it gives CASSPSMGTYNEQFF.

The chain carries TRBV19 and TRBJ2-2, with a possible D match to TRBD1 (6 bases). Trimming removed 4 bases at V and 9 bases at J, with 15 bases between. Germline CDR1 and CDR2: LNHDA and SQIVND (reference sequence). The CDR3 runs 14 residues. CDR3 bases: TGTGCCAGTAGTACCCAGGGGTACGGCCGGGAGCTGTTTTTT. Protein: CASSTQGYGRELFF. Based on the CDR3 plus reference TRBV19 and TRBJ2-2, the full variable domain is DGGITQSPKYLFRKEGQNVTLSCEQNLNHDAMYWYRQDPGQGLRLIYYSQIVNDFQKGDIAEGYSVSREKKESFPLTVTSAQKNPTAFYLCASSTQGYGRELFFGEGSRLTVL.

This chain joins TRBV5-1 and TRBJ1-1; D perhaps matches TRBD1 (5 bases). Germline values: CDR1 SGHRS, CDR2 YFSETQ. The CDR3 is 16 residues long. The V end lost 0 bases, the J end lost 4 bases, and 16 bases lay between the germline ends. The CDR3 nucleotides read TGCGCCAGCAGCTTGGTCCAGGGAAGAAGGAGCACTGAAGCTTTCTTT. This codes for CASSLVQGRRSTEAFF.